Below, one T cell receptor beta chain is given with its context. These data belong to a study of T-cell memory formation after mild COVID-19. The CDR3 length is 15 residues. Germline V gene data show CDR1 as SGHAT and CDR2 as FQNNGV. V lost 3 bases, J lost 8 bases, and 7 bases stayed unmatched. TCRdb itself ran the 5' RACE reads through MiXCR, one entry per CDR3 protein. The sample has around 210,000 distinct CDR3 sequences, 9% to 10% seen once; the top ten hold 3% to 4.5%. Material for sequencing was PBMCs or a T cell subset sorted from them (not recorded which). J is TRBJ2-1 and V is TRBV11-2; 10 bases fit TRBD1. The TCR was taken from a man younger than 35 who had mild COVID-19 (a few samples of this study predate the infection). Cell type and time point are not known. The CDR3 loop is CASSFRRDRGYEQFF. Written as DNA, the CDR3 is TGTGCCAGCAGCTTTCGTAGGGACAGGGGATATGAGCAGTTCTTC.